This TCR beta chain originates from a study of blood T cell repertoires in COVID-19. The CDR3 contains 18 residues. CDR1 and CDR2 (germline): LGHNA, YNFKEQ. Losses at the gene ends were 4 bases for V and 3 bases for J; bases not matched to a gene: 13. Data came from immunoSEQ multiplex PCR; TCRdb stores just in-frame clones and leaves some out. The repertoire holds 130,000 to 150,000 clones, with 70% to 85% as singletons. Sequenced sample: peripheral blood. V is TRBV4-2 and J is TRBJ2-5, with TRBD2 matching 11 bases. The sequence came from a human donor in a cohort sampled during active COVID-19. The CDR3 region has the DNA TGTGCCAGCAGCCCTATTAGCGGGGGGGCAAGAAGGGAAGAGACCCAGTACTTC. Its translation: CASSPISGGARREETQYF.